The 27 T cell receptor beta chains below all came from one sample that was sequenced in a study of T cells after yellow fever vaccination. TCRdb recomputed calls from the 5' RACE reads with MiXCR, one row per CDR3 protein. The sample includes hundreds of thousands of distinct CDR3 sequences, around an eighth of them seen just once. The specimen comprised PBMCs, sampled on the day of the yellow fever booster vaccination. The receptors originated from a man younger than 45 who received the YFV17D yellow fever vaccine.

This clonotype was observed a few times. The CDR3 sequence: CASSSQGSHEQYF. The DNA of the CDR3 is TGTGCCAGCAGCTCACAGGGTTCCCACGAGCAGTACTTC. This sequence joins TRBV7-9 and TRBJ2-7, with a weak D call TRBD1 (6 bases). V dropped 4 bases and J dropped 5 bases, with 12 bases sitting between them. This CDR3 has 13 amino acids. CDR1 is SEHNR, CDR2 FQNEAQ, per germline (reference sequence). Full variable domain (rest looked up from reference TRBV7-9 and TRBJ2-7): DTGVSQNPRHKITKRGQNVTFRCDPISEHNRLYWYRQTLGQGPEFLTYFQNEAQLEKSRLLSDRFSAERPKGSFSTLEIQRTEQGDSAMYLCASSSQGSHEQYFGPGTRLTVT.

The chain recombines TRBV24-1 with TRBJ1-6; a possible D gene is TRBD1 (5 bases). V was shortened by 5 bases and J by 10 bases, with 32 bases between the two germline ends. The CDR3 length is 20 residues. Per the germline V gene, CDR1 is KGHDR and CDR2 is SFDVKD. CDR3 sequence: CATSVLFPRASPPWGSPLHF. CDR3 in DNA: TGTGCCACCAGTGTTCTCTTTCCCAGGGCCAGCCCCCCCTGGGGGTCACCCCTCCACTTT.

The J gene is TRBJ1-2, the V gene TRBV29-1; D gene ambiguous. CDR1 and CDR2 (germline): SQVTM, ANQGSEA. This CDR3 is 14 amino acids long. Trimming stripped 0 bases from V and 4 bases from J, with 12 bases between. CDR3 coding DNA: TGCAGCGTTGAAGATTCTGGTCTGAGCTATGGCTACACCTTC. It yields the protein CSVEDSGLSYGYTF. Variable domain in full (rest from reference TRBV29-1 and TRBJ1-2): SAVISQKPSRDICQRGTSLTIQCQVDSQVTMMFWYRQQPGQSLTLIATANQGSEATYESGFVIDKFPISRPNLTFSTLTVSNMSPEDSSIYLCSVEDSGLSYGYTFGSGTRLTVV.

In this sample, this clonotype turned up a few times. The chain uses TRBV28 and TRBJ2-7, with 9 bases matching TRBD2. Trimming removed 7 bases from V and 2 bases from J; junction bases left unmatched: 6. The germline gives CDR1 MDHEN, CDR2 SYDVKM. The CDR3 runs to 14 residues. Here the CDR3 reads CASTSGILPYEQYF. CDR3 bases: TGTGCCAGCACTAGCGGGATCCTACCCTACGAGCAGTACTTC.

V gene TRBV9 combines with J gene TRBJ2-5; D remains ambiguous. The CDR3 extends over 15 amino acids. The V end was cut by 0 bases, the J end by 0 bases, with 9 bases between. CDR1 is SGDLS and CDR2 is YYNGEE in the germline V gene. CDR3 in DNA: TGTGCCAGCAGCGTAGGAGAACAGTACCAAGAGACCCAGTACTTC. It translates to CASSVGEQYQETQYF.

The chain recombines TRBV5-1 with TRBJ1-1, with D possibly matching TRBD1 (6 bases). Per the germline V gene, CDR1 is SGHRS and CDR2 is YFSETQ. This CDR3 has 14 residues. Between the trimmed V and J ends, which lost 4 bases and 0 bases, there was a span of 10 bases. In DNA, the CDR3 is TGCGCCAGCAGCGCCGGACAGTTGAACACTGAAGCTTTCTTT. Its protein is CASSAGQLNTEAFF.

This clonotype appeared many times. This chain connects TRBV5-1 to TRBJ2-5; 12 bases map to TRBD2. With V trimmed by 0 bases and J by 4 bases, 4 bases remained unmatched. This CDR3 comprises 16 residues. The germline gives CDR1 SGHRS, CDR2 YFSETQ. The CDR3 bases are TGCGCCAGCAGCTTGGGACTAGCGGGAGTAATAGAGACCCAGTACTTC. Translation gives CASSLGLAGVIETQYF.

The chain links TRBV20-1 to TRBJ2-1, with 11 bases that match TRBD2. The V gene end was trimmed by 6 bases and the J gene end by 0 bases; junction bases not matched to a gene: 13. The length of the CDR3 is 18 residues. Germline CDR1 and CDR2: DFQATT and SNEGSKA (reference sequence). The CDR3 nucleotides read TGCAGTGCATTCTATTCCGGGACTAGCGGTCCCTCCTACAATGAGCAGTTCTTC. Translating gives CSAFYSGTSGPSYNEQFF.

This clonotype was detected a few times. The V and J genes are TRBV3-1 and TRBJ1-2; possibly TRBD1 for D (5 bases). Trimming removed 2 bases at V and 1 base at J, with 20 bases between. This CDR3 is 18 amino acids long. Germline lookup yields CDR1 LGHDT and CDR2 YNNKEL (reference sequence). This CDR3 reads CASSQTLVRGQHNYGYTF. CDR3 bases: TGTGCCAGCAGCCAAACCCTCGTCCGGGGCCAACATAACTATGGCTACACCTTC. Supplemented by reference TRBV3-1 and TRBJ1-2, the full variable domain reads DTAVSQTPKYLVTQMGNDKSIKCEQNLGHDTMYWYKQDSKKFLKIMFSYNNKELIINETVPNRFSPKSPDKAHLNLHINSLELGDSAVYFCASSQTLVRGQHNYGYTFGSGTRLTVV.

V usage is TRBV19 and J usage is TRBJ1-5; 8 positions agree with TRBD1. Germline CDR1 is LNHDA and CDR2 is SQIVND (reference sequence). The CDR3 covers 16 residues. Trimming removed 7 bases from V and 6 bases from J; junction bases left unmatched: 14. The CDR3 bases are TGTGCCAGTACCCTTACCCTGGACAGGGAATTTCAGCCCCAGCATTTT. Translating gives CASTLTLDREFQPQHF.

V and J are TRBV7-2 and TRBJ2-5; 10 bases align to TRBD2. The V gene's germline CDR1 is SGHTA and CDR2 FQGNSA. This CDR3 comprises 16 residues. Trimming removed 1 base from V and 0 bases from J; junction bases left unmatched: 2. This chain's CDR3 is CASSLGGLAYQETQYF. CDR3 DNA sequence: TGTGCCAGCAGCTTAGGGGGACTAGCGTACCAAGAGACCCAGTACTTC. The full variable domain, with the rest looked up from reference TRBV7-2 and TRBJ2-5, is GAGVSQSPSNKVTEKGKDVELRCDPISGHTALYWYRQSLGQGLEFLIYFQGNSAPDKSGLPSDRFSAERTGGSVSTLTIQRTQQEDSAVYLCASSLGGLAYQETQYFGPGTRLLVL.

This clonotype was seen many times. CDR3 sequence: CASSLESGRFNEQFF. In DNA, the CDR3 is TGTGCCAGCAGTTTAGAAAGCGGGAGATTCAATGAGCAGTTCTTC. V usage is TRBV12-3 or TRBV12-4 and J usage is TRBJ2-1; 8 positions match TRBD2. The CDR3 sequence is 15 residues long. V shed 1 base, J shed 6 bases, and the junction held 5 bases outside the gene matches.

This clonotype has a handful of counts. The rearrangement joins TRBV12-3 or TRBV12-4 to TRBJ2-7; 11 bases fit TRBD2. Germline trimming cut 3 bases from V and 1 base from J; bases unmatched to any gene: 14. This CDR3 contains 19 residues. The chain's CDR3 is CASSFDLFSSGRLSYEQYF. For the CDR3, the DNA is TGTGCCAGCAGTTTCGACCTGTTTTCTAGCGGGAGGCTTTCCTACGAGCAGTACTTC.

This clonotype has more than one count but fewer than ten. The genes are TRBV6-5 and TRBJ2-1; maybe TRBD2 (6 bases). The CDR3 has 15 amino acids. Germline values: CDR1 MNHEY, CDR2 SVGAGI. Between the trimmed V and J ends, which lost 0 bases and 4 bases, there was a span of 10 bases. The CDR3 bases are TGTGCCAGCAGTTACTCGTCGGGAGAGTACAATGAGCAGTTCTTC. It encodes CASSYSSGEYNEQFF.

Here the CDR3 DNA reads TGCAGTGCTAGTCGCGGTAGGTCACTCCAGCATTTT. Protein: CSASRGRSLQHF. V usage is TRBV20-1 and J usage is TRBJ1-5, with D unresolved. The CDR3 extends over 12 amino acids. V dropped 3 bases and J dropped 12 bases, with 15 bases sitting between them. Germline CDR1 is DFQATT and CDR2 is SNEGSKA (reference sequence).

This clonotype was seen more than once but under ten times. Written as DNA, the CDR3 is TGTGCCAGCAGGACCTCTAGCGGCACCGGGGAGCTGTTTTTT. This translates into CASRTSSGTGELFF. J is TRBJ2-2 and V is TRBV12-3 or TRBV12-4; the match to TRBD2 covers 7 bases. V gave up 6 bases and J gave up 4 bases; unmatched junction bases: 5. This CDR3 is built from 14 residues.

This clonotype was observed a handful of times. This rearrangement joins TRBV20-1 to TRBJ2-3, with unresolved D. The V end lost 0 bases, the J end lost 5 bases, and 15 bases lay between the germline ends. This CDR3 contains 15 residues. The germline CDR1 and CDR2 sequences are DFQATT and SNEGSKA (reference sequence). CDR3 DNA sequence: TGCAGTGCTAGAGATCCGGCAGGTTCAGGAGATACGCAGTATTTT. Translated, it gives CSARDPAGSGDTQYF.

A single count supports this clonotype. The chain carries TRBV12-3 or TRBV12-4 and TRBJ2-2, with a weak D call TRBD2 (6 bases). V was cut by 5 bases and J by 9 bases, with 13 bases left in between. The CDR3 loop spans 13 amino acids. CDR3 loop: CASSLGGARELFF. CDR3 sequence (DNA): TGTGCCAGCAGTCTCGGGGGAGCCCGGGAGCTGTTTTTT.

CDR3 loop: CASSRPRGKGTQYF. The CDR3 DNA reads TGTGCCAGCAGTCGCCCCCGGGGGAAGGGGACCCAGTACTTC. This sequence joins TRBV2 and TRBJ2-5; possible D gene TRBD2, 6 bases. This CDR3 comprises 14 residues. Germline V lookup: CDR1 SNHLY, CDR2 FYNNEI. V lost 5 bases, J lost 7 bases, and 17 bases lay in between.

The chain links TRBV9 to TRBJ2-1; the D call may be TRBD1 or TRBD2 (5 bases each). Trimming shortened V by 3 bases and J by 7 bases, and 17 bases separated the two germline ends. This CDR3 has 15 residues. CDR1 is SGDLS, CDR2 YYNGEE, per germline. CDR3 sequence: CASSGQPGSKNEQFF. In DNA, the CDR3 is TGTGCCAGCAGCGGACAGCCGGGGTCTAAAAATGAGCAGTTCTTC.

This clonotype came up a few times. V gene TRBV6-2 or TRBV6-3 combines with J gene TRBJ2-7; TRBD1 or TRBD2 may be the D gene (7 bases each). Trimming pared 0 bases from V and 5 bases from J, leaving 23 bases between. Germline V CDR1 and CDR2: MNHEY, SVGEGT. The CDR3 is 18 residues long. CDR3 protein: CASSYSIGGGSPLDEQYF. As DNA, the CDR3 is TGTGCCAGCAGTTACTCGATAGGGGGCGGGAGTCCGTTGGACGAGCAGTACTTC.

The chain joins TRBV29-1 to TRBJ1-2, with D possibly TRBD1 on 6 matching bases. The germline V gene has CDR1 SQVTM and CDR2 ANQGSEA. V lost 8 bases, J lost 3 bases, and 16 bases lay in between. The CDR3 is 13 amino acids. Here the CDR3 DNA reads TGCAGCCACAGGGACCTGGCTTACTATGGCTACACCTTC. Its protein product is CSHRDLAYYGYTF.

The rearrangement joins TRBV7-6 to TRBJ2-1; tentatively, D is TRBD1 or TRBD2 (5 bases each). Germline V CDR1 and CDR2: SGHVS, FNYEAQ. The CDR3 has 12 residues. V was pared by 4 bases and J by 10 bases, with 11 bases between. Here the CDR3 DNA reads TGTGCCAGCAGCTCCATGGGACGAGAGCAGTTCTTC. Its protein is CASSSMGREQFF.

This clonotype showed up just a few times. Here the CDR3 reads CASSPWDHGPYEQYF. The DNA for the CDR3 is TGTGCCAGCAGCCCCTGGGATCACGGACCCTACGAGCAGTACTTC. This chain connects TRBV7-9 to TRBJ2-7; D is ambiguous. Germline values: CDR1 SEHNR, CDR2 FQNEAQ (reference sequence). The CDR3 has 15 residues. V was clipped by 5 bases and J by 2 bases, with 16 bases between them.

This clonotype was counted a few times. The chain links TRBV10-3 to TRBJ1-1; TRBD1 matches at 9 bases. In germline, CDR1 is ENHRY, CDR2 SYGVKD. The CDR3 loop spans 14 amino acids. The trim removed 4 bases at V and 1 base at J, leaving 1 base unmatched. CDR3 protein: CAISGTGANTEAFF. The CDR3 DNA reads TGTGCCATCAGTGGGACAGGGGCGAACACTGAAGCTTTCTTT.

This clonotype has only a few counts. The chain links TRBV9 to TRBJ2-3, with a possible D match to TRBD2 (5 bases). V was cut by 0 bases and J by 2 bases, with 7 bases left in between. Germline values: CDR1 SGDLS, CDR2 YYNGEE. This CDR3 has 14 amino acids. CDR3: CASSVGGFTDTQYF. CDR3 coding DNA: TGTGCCAGCAGCGTAGGAGGGTTCACAGATACGCAGTATTTT.

The table lists this clonotype with a few counts. The chain links TRBV5-1 to TRBJ2-1; D gene ambiguous. Germline V gives CDR1 SGHRS, CDR2 YFSETQ. Trimming took 0 bases from V and 10 from J, leaving 11 bases between them. The CDR3 is made up of 13 amino acids. The CDR3 DNA reads TGCGCCAGCAGCTTGGGAGCCGAAAGGGAGCAGTTCTTC. Translation: CASSLGAEREQFF.